These 16 T cell receptor beta chains were sequenced from one sample in a study of OX40 agonist ivuxolimab in advanced cancers. Using immunoSEQ multiplex PCR, the repertoire was profiled, and TCRdb retains in-frame clones only, with some absent. This table holds 78,000 or so clones, roughly 84% found once. The material was CD4+ or CD8+ T cells sorted from blood, obtained in a trial of the OX40 agonist ivuxolimab. The receptors here all came from an adult with an advanced solid tumor such as melanoma, head and neck, liver or kidney cancer.

V gene TRBV15 combines with J gene TRBJ2-3; 11 bases are a match to TRBD2. Germline CDR1 is LNHNV and CDR2 is YYDKDF (reference sequence). The junction had 6 bases not matched to a gene; V was cut back by 6 bases and J by 4 bases. The CDR3 has 15 residues. The CDR3 spells CATSETSGISDTQYF. The CDR3 bases are TGTGCCACCAGTGAGACTAGCGGGATTTCAGATACGCAGTATTTT.

The chain couples TRBV6-1 to TRBJ1-4; D ambiguous. Germline V lookup: CDR1 MNHNS, CDR2 SASEGT. The CDR3 length is 11 residues. V was trimmed by 2 bases and J by 13 bases, leaving 8 bases between them. CDR3 amino acids: CASSESNRLFF. The CDR3 DNA reads as TGTGCCAGCAGTGAATCGAATAGACTGTTTTTT.

The CDR3 nucleotides read TGTGCCAGCAGCAAATACCGCGGGAGTTCCTACAATGAGCAGTTCTTC. Protein: CASSKYRGSSYNEQFF. The rearrangement uses TRBV7-2 and TRBJ2-1, with 7 positions matching TRBD2. Per the germline V gene, CDR1 is SGHTA and CDR2 is FQGNSA. J lost 1 base, V lost 5 bases, and 8 bases had no gene match. This CDR3 has 16 residues.

This rearrangement joins TRBV19 to TRBJ2-1, with unresolved D. Trimming stripped 4 bases from V and 0 bases from J, with 4 bases between. This CDR3 comprises 13 residues. CDR1 is LNHDA and CDR2 is SQIVND in the germline V gene (reference sequence). This chain's CDR3 is CASSSPSYNEQFF. The CDR3 DNA follows: TGTGCCAGTAGTAGCCCCTCCTACAATGAGCAGTTCTTC.

V and J are TRBV11-2 and TRBJ1-1; D is unclear. Trimming stripped 5 bases from V and 7 bases from J, with 11 bases between. Germline V gives CDR1 SGHAT, CDR2 FQNNGV. The CDR3 length is 12 residues. CDR3 region: CASSVSGVEAFF. CDR3 nucleotide sequence: TGTGCCAGCAGCGTAAGCGGCGTTGAAGCTTTCTTT.

The chain joins TRBV7-6 to TRBJ2-7; D possibly corresponds to TRBD1 (6 bases). Germline V gives CDR1 SGHVS, CDR2 FNYEAQ. Trimming shortened V by 5 bases and J by 3 bases, and 20 bases separated the two germline ends. The CDR3 extends over 16 amino acids. The CDR3 loop is CASSGLTGKGGYEQYF. For the CDR3, the DNA is TGTGCCAGCAGCGGACTCACCGGTAAAGGGGGCTACGAGCAGTACTTC.

J is TRBJ1-6 and V is TRBV2; D uncertain. V lost 6 bases and J 3 bases, leaving 0 bases between the germline ends. Germline V gene sequence: CDR1 SNHLY, CDR2 FYNNEI. There are 11 residues in the CDR3. The CDR3 region is CASSYNSPLHF. In DNA, the CDR3 is TGTGCCAGCAGCTATAATTCACCCCTCCACTTT.

The V gene is TRBV2, the J gene TRBJ1-1; TRBD1 matches 8 bases. The germline V gene encodes CDR1 SNHLY and CDR2 FYNNEI. This CDR3 has 14 residues. V was clipped by 6 bases and J by 3 bases; unmatched bases: 6. CDR3: CASRQDRDYTEAFF. CDR3 DNA sequence: TGTGCCAGCAGGCAGGACAGGGATTACACTGAAGCTTTCTTT. Complete variable domain (other parts from reference TRBV2 and TRBJ1-1): EPEVTQTPSHQVTQMGQEVILRCVPISNHLYFYWYRQILGQKVEFLVSFYNNEISEKSEIFDDQFSVERPDGSNFTLKIRSTKLEDSAMYFCASRQDRDYTEAFFGQGTRLTVV.

The rearrangement uses TRBV5-1 and TRBJ2-1; the D gene is possibly TRBD2 (5 bases). Trimming pared 0 bases from V and 1 base from J, leaving 17 bases between. Germline-derived CDR1 and CDR2 are SGHRS and YFSETQ. CDR3 length: 18 residues. The chain's CDR3 is CASSLAPASGFSYNEQFF. The CDR3 DNA follows: TGCGCCAGCAGCTTGGCACCTGCCAGCGGATTTTCCTACAATGAGCAGTTCTTC.

J is TRBJ1-2 and V is TRBV6-5; possible D gene TRBD1, 6 bases. Trimming left V 2 bases short and J 4 bases short, with 14 bases between. The CDR3 has 15 amino acids. CDR1 and CDR2 (germline): MNHEY, SVGAGI. CDR3 sequence reads: CASSYAPGETYGYTF. Written as DNA, the CDR3 is TGTGCCAGCAGTTACGCTCCAGGGGAAACCTATGGCTACACCTTC.

CDR3 region: CATSRDYRGEKLFF. CDR3 bases: TGTGCCACCAGCAGAGATTATCGTGGTGAAAAACTGTTTTTT. J is TRBJ1-4 and V is TRBV15; D unclear. The CDR3 runs 14 residues. V lost 0 bases and J lost 7, with 9 bases in between. CDR1 is LNHNV, CDR2 YYDKDF, per germline (reference sequence).

The chain uses TRBV6-1 and TRBJ2-4, with D hard to call. V gave up 7 bases and J gave up 0 bases, with 10 bases separating them. The CDR3 has 14 amino acids. The V gene's germline CDR1 is MNHNS and CDR2 SASEGT. The CDR3 region has the DNA TGTGCCAGCAAAGCGAGCCTAGCCAAAAACATTCAGTACTTC. This encodes CASKASLAKNIQYF.

The chain employs TRBV5-4 and TRBJ2-3; D unclear. CDR1 and CDR2 from the germline V gene are SGHNT and YYREEE (reference sequence). The V and J ends lost 0 bases and 0 bases respectively, with 8 bases between them. This CDR3 region has 15 residues. CDR3 loop: CASSLDWSSTDTQYF. The CDR3, as DNA: TGTGCCAGCAGCTTGGACTGGTCAAGCACAGATACGCAGTATTTT.

The gene calls are TRBV2 and TRBJ2-1, with 7 bases aligning to TRBD2. The junction had 4 bases not matched to a gene; V was cut back by 4 bases and J by 1 base. CDR1 SNHLY and CDR2 FYNNEI come from the germline V gene. CDR3 length: 15 residues. The CDR3 DNA reads as TGTGCCAGCAGTGCCGGCGGGGGTTCCTACAATGAGCAGTTCTTC. It is translated as CASSAGGGSYNEQFF.

The V call is TRBV7-6, the J call TRBJ2-3; no firm D call. V dropped 5 bases and J dropped 3 bases, with 18 bases sitting between them. The CDR3 length is 16 residues. In germline, CDR1 is SGHVS, CDR2 FNYEAQ. The DNA for the CDR3 is TGTGCCAGCAGCCAACCCCTCCCAGATGGGACAGATACGCAGTATTTT. As protein: CASSQPLPDGTDTQYF. The variable domain in full, with the rest retrieved from reference TRBV7-6 and TRBJ2-3, is GAGVSQSPRYKVTKRGQDVALRCDPISGHVSLYWYRQALGQGPEFLTYFNYEAQQDKSGLPNDRFSAERPEGSISTLTIQRTEQRDSAMYRCASSQPLPDGTDTQYFGPGTRLTVL.

The V gene is TRBV29-1, the J gene TRBJ2-1; D is possibly TRBD2 (5 bases). The CDR3 covers 13 residues. CDR1 and CDR2 (germline): SQVTM, ANQGSEA. The V gene lost 4 bases and the J gene lost 4 bases, with 11 bases spanning the gap. CDR3: CSVVPGGYNEQFF. DNA of the CDR3: TGCAGCGTTGTCCCCGGCGGGTACAATGAGCAGTTCTTC.